This T cell receptor beta chain was documented in a study of blood T cells in healthy people across ages. Primed by a sample-barcoded 5' primer and a J-beta primer mix, a second PCR proceeded for 7 to 11 cycles. Each cDNA molecule, via a template-switch adaptor with 12 random nucleotides, was tagged. CDR3-containing paired-end reads numbered at least 2.5 million in each sample. TCRdb itself ran the 5' RACE reads through MiXCR, one entry per CDR3 protein. The table shows some 920,000 distinct CDR3 sequences, with roughly 51% occurring only once. This clonotype has just a few counts. What it binds is unknown. Notes on the study in general: The study lacked donor CMV status, which possibly confounded expanded clonotype changes.

The receptor's source is a woman in her sixties in good health. Sequenced input: blood.

CDR3 nucleotides: TGTGCCAGCAGCCAATCGGCGGGGAGGGAGTTCTTC. Its translation is CASSQSAGREFF. The V call is TRBV3-1, the J call TRBJ2-1, with TRBD2 identical over 7 bases. The ends lost 2 bases at V and 14 bases at J; junction bases unmatched: 6. CDR3 length: 12 amino acids. CDR1 and CDR2 (germline): LGHDT, YNNKEL (reference sequence).